This TCR beta chain was identified in a study of T cells in Graves' hyperthyroidism and ophthalmopathy (dated by TCRdb to the late 2010s). At the level of the whole study: Peripheral blood samples were taken at initial diagnosis, before any treatment was given. To identify distinguishing TCR V-J signatures, a discovery cohort of around 100 patients was used, comprising 43 with Graves' ophthalmopathy and around 57 with stable Graves' hyperthyroidism. Prospective prediction of ophthalmopathy was tested in an independent validation cohort of approximately 19 hyperthyroidism patients and approximately 17 patients who later progressed to ophthalmopathy. The 90 to 100 discovery patients were randomly split 7:3 into training and test sets. In addition, the study compared T-cell repertoires in thyroid tissue and in blood from about 6 Graves' hyperthyroidism patients. Following sampling, methimazole starting at 30 mg daily was given to hyperthyroidism patients, and high-dose intravenous methylprednisolone was given to ophthalmopathy patients. The paper reports TCR Vbeta CDR3 sequencing of more than 120 peripheral blood samples: approximately 41 ophthalmopathy, 75 to 80 hyperthyroidism and around 17 progressor patients.

Broader findings and caveats from the paper: In validation, the model predicted progression to ophthalmopathy a median of roughly six months before onset, with about 71% sensitivity and 72.22% specificity. Most expanded thyroid clonotypes (frequency above 0.001) were also detected in blood, a finding suggesting that blood repertoires may reflect thyroid immune responses. Sample size was not statistically predetermined, and investigators were not blinded to group allocation. Ophthalmopathy was separated from stable hyperthyroidism by a 13 V-J signature model, with over 85% sensitivity and about 81% specificity obtained in cross-validation and 80%/75% obtained in testing.

Stable Graves' hyperthyroidism was defined as no progression to ophthalmopathy during 18 months of follow-up. Hyperthyroidism patients were newly diagnosed, with disease duration under 2 months, and aged 18 to 65 years. The study excluded patients with uncontrolled infections, other autoimmune diseases, pregnancy or lactation. Clinical symptoms, serum thyroxine and TRAb, thyroid ultrasound, and orbital computed tomography formed the basis for the diagnoses. PBMCs were isolated from about 9.1 ml of fresh peripheral blood by Ficoll-Paque density gradient centrifugation. Trizol reagent was used to extract total RNA, and RNA quality was then checked on an Agilent 2100 Bioanalyzer. Amplification of TCR beta CDR3 regions was carried out from RNA transcripts. A first-round RT-PCR of the TCR CDR3 used the HTBI primer set with the Qiagen OneStep RT-PCR kit. A second multiplex PCR round built the libraries, followed by size selection and purification. Paired-end sequencing of the libraries was performed with 100 bp reads on an Illumina HiSeq2000. The study's own analysis went as follows. Raw data were processed with SOAPnuke, discarding reads with adapters, uncalled bases, mean Phred below 15, or no exact constant-primer or identifier match. COPE v1.2.5 was used to merge high-quality paired reads, and clonotypes were defined as unique nucleotide sequences. MiTCR v1.1 was used to align the clonotypes against IMGT TRBV, TRBD and TRBJ reference segments. The analysis included only V-J combinations with a frequency above 0.0001, which together covered around 99% of the repertoires. A TCS score was defined as the ratio of F50 (clonal expansion) to E x V (chaos), with BLOSUM62-based TCRdist applied between CDR3 peptides within each V-J. Welch's t-statistics and random forest reduced roughly 530 V-J features to 13, which were used in a naive Bayes classifier (R e1071). TCRdb itself trimmed the public reads at Q25 with fastp, ran MiXCR and retained productive beta chains. When rows share a CDR3 protein, they turn into one entry using the most common DNA and genes. TCRdb's processing, not the authors', yielded these V and J calls. This sample has under 350,000 distinct CDR3 sequences in its table, and 12% to 15% of those were observed once. Jointly, the top ten make up roughly 8.2% of the sample.

According to the germline V gene (reference sequence), CDR1 reads DFQATT and CDR2 reads SNEGSKA. Including cysteine and phenylalanine, the CDR3 has 12 amino acids. CDR3 DNA is the only sequence kept; it has 36 bases, read in frame from the first base. The V end loses 0 bases and the J end loses 8 bases, and a stretch of 8 bases separates them. This clonotype was found many times. Its antigen remains undetermined. Nothing much larger sits one base from this clone, and base qualities are not available. The specimen was blood. The sequence derives from a woman in her thirties or forties with Graves' hyperthyroidism. The chain is assembled from TRBV20-1 and TRBJ2-1; the D gene cannot be resolved reliably. The sequenced DNA: TGCAGTGCTAGAGAAAGAGGAGATGAGCAGTTCTTC. Its coded protein is CSARERGDEQFF.